This T cell receptor (beta chain) is drawn from a study of CD4+ T cells in melanoma. The CDR3 spans 15 residues. Germline-derived CDR1 and CDR2 are SQVTM and ANQGSEA. V trimming: 6 bases; J trimming: 2 bases; junction bases outside the gene matches: 11. Notes on the study in general: CD8+ T cell, macrophage and B cell function reportedly correlated with neoantigen-specific CD4+ T cells.

Worth noting for this clone: Its antigen is still unknown.

Measured with immunoSEQ multiplex PCR; TCRdb has only the in-frame clones, and not every one. The sample consists of over 7,500 clones, about 70% of them appearing once. The clonotype comes from a human donor with melanoma. The sequenced sample consisted of peripheral blood. The chain carries TRBV29-1 and TRBJ2-7; 9 bases line up with TRBD1. This CDR3 reads CSVRGGQGLAYEQYF. CDR3 in DNA: TGCAGCGTACGAGGAGGACAGGGGTTAGCCTACGAGCAGTACTTC.